These 9 T cell receptor beta chains share one sample of origin, sequenced in a study of blood T cell repertoires in COVID-19. Profiling relied on immunoSEQ multiplex PCR, and the TCRdb table lists in-frame clones only, not all of them. This sample has roughly 38,000 clones; approximately 93% occur once, and the top ten carry about 2.2%. Sequencing used peripheral blood. Receptors were obtained from a man between 50 and 59 years old with active COVID-19.

This clone turned up a few times. This chain uses TRBV5-6 with TRBJ1-6, with TRBD1 matching 9 bases. The V gene end was trimmed by 2 bases and the J gene end by 7 bases; junction bases not matched to a gene: 4. The CDR3 has 15 amino acids. The germline V gene encodes CDR1 SGHDT and CDR2 YYEEEE. CDR3 amino acids: CASSFPDRGNSPLHF. As DNA, the CDR3 is TGTGCCAGCAGCTTCCCTGACAGGGGGAATTCACCCCTCCACTTT.

J is TRBJ2-7 and V is TRBV3-1 (or the pseudogene TRBV3-2), with 7 bases that match TRBD2. There are 14 residues in the CDR3. Germline lookup yields CDR1 LGHDT and CDR2 YNNKEL (reference sequence). With 4 bases clipped from V and 3 bases from J, the junction kept 6 bases outside the gene matches. CDR3 DNA: TGTGCCAGCAGCCGAACCTCTAGCGGCTACGAGCAGTACTTC. It is translated as CASSRTSSGYEQYF.

The chain is built from TRBV23-1 and TRBJ2-5, with D tentatively TRBD1 (5 bases). TRBV23-1 is an ORF, with its function uncertain. The CDR3 runs 14 residues. Trimming left V 2 bases short and J 2 bases short, with 9 bases between. CDR3 protein: CASSQRRGQETQYF. CDR3 nucleotides: TGCGCCAGCAGTCAACGAAGGGGACAAGAGACCCAGTACTTC.

CDR3 region: CASSAGGGETQYF. Here the CDR3 DNA reads TGTGCCAGTAGCGCGGGGGGCGGGGAGACCCAGTACTTC. J is TRBJ2-5 and V is TRBV19, with 8 positions matching TRBD2. The J segment lost 5 bases and the V segment lost 6 bases, leaving 5 bases of the junction unmatched. This CDR3 is 13 amino acids long. Germline values: CDR1 LNHDA, CDR2 SQIVND (reference sequence).

J is TRBJ2-5 and V is TRBV6-2 or TRBV6-3, with D tentatively TRBD2 (5 bases). The CDR3 length is 12 residues. Trimming took off 4 bases at V and 2 bases at J, with 5 bases between the two ends. Per the germline V gene, CDR1 is MNHEY and CDR2 is SVGEGT. For the CDR3, the DNA is TGTGCCAGCAGTTGGACTCAAGAGACCCAGTACTTC. Amino acids: CASSWTQETQYF.

The V and J genes are TRBV7-8 and TRBJ2-1, with TRBD1 identical over 9 bases. Trimming took 1 base from V and 7 from J; bases not matched to a gene: 11. Germline CDR1 is SGHVS and CDR2 is FQNEAQ. The CDR3 runs 17 residues. CDR3 nucleotide sequence: TGTGCCAGCAGCTTAGTTCCCCCGGGACAGGGAGGTAATGAGCAGTTCTTC. Amino acids: CASSLVPPGQGGNEQFF.

The chain joins TRBV5-6 to TRBJ2-1, with 9 bases fitting TRBD1. J lost 6 bases, V lost 5 bases, and 9 bases had no gene match. Germline V lookup: CDR1 SGHDT, CDR2 YYEEEE. This CDR3 has 15 amino acids. The CDR3 sequence: CASRSGQGRSNEQFF. The DNA for the CDR3 is TGTGCCAGCAGATCCGGACAGGGGAGGAGCAATGAGCAGTTCTTC.

The genes are TRBV7-9 and TRBJ1-4; 8 bases align to TRBD1. The V and J ends lost 4 bases and 3 bases, in that order; junction bases with no gene match: 1. The CDR3 is 14 amino acids. CDR1 SEHNR and CDR2 FQNEAQ come from the germline V gene (reference sequence). Here the CDR3 reads CASSSGGPNEKLFF. As DNA, the CDR3 is TGTGCCAGCAGCTCAGGGGGCCCTAATGAAAAACTGTTTTTT.

This clone has only a few counts. The chain carries TRBV4-2 and TRBJ2-7; TRBD2 is a possible D gene (5 bases). The CDR3 has 15 residues. The ends were cut back, 0 bases at V and 1 base at J, with 10 bases in the middle. Germline CDR1 LGHNA, CDR2 YNFKEQ. Here the CDR3 reads CASSQDISASYEQYF. The CDR3 nucleotides are TGTGCCAGCAGCCAAGACATTAGCGCGTCCTACGAGCAGTACTTC.